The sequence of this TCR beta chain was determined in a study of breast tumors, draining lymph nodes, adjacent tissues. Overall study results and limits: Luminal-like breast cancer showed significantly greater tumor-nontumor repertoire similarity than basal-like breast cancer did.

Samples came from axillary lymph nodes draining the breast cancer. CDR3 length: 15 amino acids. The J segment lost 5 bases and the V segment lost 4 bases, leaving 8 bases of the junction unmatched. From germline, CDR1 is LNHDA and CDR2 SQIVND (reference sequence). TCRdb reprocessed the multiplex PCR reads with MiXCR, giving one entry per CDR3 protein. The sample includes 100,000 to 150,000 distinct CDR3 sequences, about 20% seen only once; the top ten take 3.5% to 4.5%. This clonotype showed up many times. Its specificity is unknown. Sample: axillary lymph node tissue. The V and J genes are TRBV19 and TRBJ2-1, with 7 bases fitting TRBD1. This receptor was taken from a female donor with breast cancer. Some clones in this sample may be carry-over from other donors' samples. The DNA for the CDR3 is TGTGCCAGTAGTAGACAGGGCCTGGGAAACAATGAGCAGTTCTTC. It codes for CASSRQGLGNNEQFF.